The entry below gives a single T cell receptor (beta chain) sequence along with its context. This sample is part of a study of blood T cell repertoires in COVID-19. Study in general: From the United States, Italy and Spain came samples of acute and convalescent COVID-19. PBMCs, B-cell-depleted T cells, or T cells were the source of the cDNA or gDNA that made up the material.

The germline gives CDR1 SGHTA, CDR2 FQGTGA. The CDR3 totals 14 residues. Method: immunoSEQ multiplex PCR; TCRdb's copy keeps in-frame clones and lacks some. The sample has about 160,000 clones; more than 80% are singletons. The chain employs TRBV7-3 and TRBJ2-7, with D possibly TRBD2 on 5 matching bases. Sequencing was performed on peripheral blood. The clonotype was recovered from a man between 65 and 85 years old with acute or convalescent COVID-19. The CDR3 DNA follows: TGTGTATTGCGGGCTATCTTTTGGGTTTACGAGCAGTACTTC. It encodes CVLRAIFWVYEQYF. Complete variable domain (other parts from reference TRBV7-3 and TRBJ2-7): GAGVSQTPSNKVTEKGKYVELRCDPISGHTALYWYRQSLGQGPEFLIYFQGTGAADDSGLPNDRFFAVRPEGSVSTLKIQRTERGDSAVYLCVLRAIFWVYEQYFGPGTRLTVT.